This TCR beta chain comes out of a study of regulatory T cells in long-lasting Graves disease. Study as a whole: Disease was considered persistent Graves' disease after over 5 years of antithyroid drugs (with positive TSH receptor antibodies).

Specified time point: persistent/refractory GD, antithyroid drugs over 5 years with positive TRAb. Following extraction of RNA from PBMCs, that RNA was used to make the TCR library. American Thyroid Association guidelines defined how Graves' disease was diagnosed. V dropped 3 bases and J dropped 2 bases, with 11 bases sitting between them. This CDR3 is built from 15 residues. This clonotype was recorded many times. For TCR beta, libraries came from iRepertoire HTBI primers and Arm-PCR of CDR3 regions. TCRdb analysed the multiplex PCR reads with MiXCR anew, one entry per CDR3 protein. The sample has more than 300,000 distinct CDR3 sequences, roughly 24% seen once; the top ten hold less than 30%.

Sequencing used peripheral blood mononuclear cells (PBMCs), obtained when the disease was refractory, from a patient treated with antithyroid drugs. The chain combines TRBV12-3 or TRBV12-4 with TRBJ1-5; D is unresolved. The origin of this receptor is a woman aged 35 to 49 with Graves disease. CDR3 protein: CASSLQALGNQPQHF. For the CDR3, the DNA is TGTGCCAGCAGTTTGCAGGCGCTGGGCAATCAGCCCCAGCATTTT.